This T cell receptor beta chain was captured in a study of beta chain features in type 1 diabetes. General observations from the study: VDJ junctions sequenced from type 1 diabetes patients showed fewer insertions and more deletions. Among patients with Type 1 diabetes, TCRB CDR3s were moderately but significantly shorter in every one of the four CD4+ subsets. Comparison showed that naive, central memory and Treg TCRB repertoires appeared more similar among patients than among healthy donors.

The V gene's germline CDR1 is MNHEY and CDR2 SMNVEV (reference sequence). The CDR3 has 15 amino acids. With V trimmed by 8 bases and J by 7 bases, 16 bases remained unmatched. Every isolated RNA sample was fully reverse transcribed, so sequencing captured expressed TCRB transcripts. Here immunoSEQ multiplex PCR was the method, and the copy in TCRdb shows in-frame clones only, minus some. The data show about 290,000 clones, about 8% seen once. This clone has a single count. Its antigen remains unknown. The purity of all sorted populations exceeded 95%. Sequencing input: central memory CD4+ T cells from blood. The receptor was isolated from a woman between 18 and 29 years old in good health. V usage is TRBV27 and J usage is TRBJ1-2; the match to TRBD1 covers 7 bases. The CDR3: CASCYTGATSTGYTF. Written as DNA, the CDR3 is TGTGCCAGCTGCTACACAGGGGCCACCTCTACTGGCTACACCTTC.